The 22 T cell receptor beta chains given below trace back to one sample, sequenced in a study of CD8+CD57+ T cells in acquired aplastic anemia. Profiling that covered TCR beta VDJ and CDR3 relied on genomic DNA as its template. TCRdb used MiXCR to reprocess the reads, holding one entry per CDR3 protein. The sample lists about 190,000 distinct CDR3 sequences, less than 60% seen once, with over 7.5% in the top ten. CD8+CD57+ cell expansion, shown by flow cytometry, had occurred in the patients selected for sequencing. The sample taken for sequencing was sorted CD4+, CD8+, or CD8+CD57+ T cells (not recorded which) from PBMCs. The receptor set was obtained from a human donor with aplastic anemia.

The rearrangement uses TRBV2 and TRBJ2-7; D may be TRBD2 (6 bases). This CDR3 has 15 amino acids. V lost 5 bases to trimming and J lost 4 bases, with 18 bases between them. Germline V lookup: CDR1 SNHLY, CDR2 FYNNEI. The CDR3 is CASSYGGELGYEQYF. In DNA, the CDR3 is TGTGCCAGCAGTTACGGGGGAGAGCTAGGGTACGAGCAGTACTTC.

The chain joins TRBV7-8 to TRBJ1-5; TRBD1 matches at 9 bases. CDR1 and CDR2 (germline): SGHVS, FQNEAQ. The trim removed 3 bases at V and 3 bases at J, leaving 3 bases unmatched. The CDR3 has 15 residues. CDR3 residues: CASSFGQGFNQPQHF. DNA for the CDR3: TGTGCCAGCAGCTTTGGACAGGGGTTCAATCAGCCCCAGCATTTT.

The gene calls are TRBV20-1 and TRBJ2-2; D remains ambiguous. V dropped 4 bases and J dropped 5 bases, with 11 bases sitting between them. The germline V gene has CDR1 DFQATT and CDR2 SNEGSKA (reference sequence). CDR3 length equals 13 residues. CDR3 sequence (DNA): TGCAGTGCTACCCCTTTAAGGACCGGGGAGCTGTTTTTT. Residues: CSATPLRTGELFF.

The chain is built from TRBV2 and TRBJ2-3; 7 bases line up with TRBD1. The CDR3 length is 14 residues. J gave up 2 bases and V 4 bases, and 3 bases lay outside the gene matches. Germline-derived CDR1 and CDR2 are SNHLY and FYNNEI. CDR3 region: CASSGGQDTDTQYF. The CDR3 bases are TGTGCCAGCAGTGGCGGACAGGACACAGATACGCAGTATTTT.

The rearrangement links TRBV20-1 to TRBJ1-1; the D is unclear. V lost 2 bases, J lost 0 bases, and 10 bases lay in between. This CDR3 has 14 residues. Looked up from germline, CDR1 is DFQATT and CDR2 is SNEGSKA (reference sequence). DNA for the CDR3: TGCAGTGCTAGACCGTCATCGGTGAACACTGAAGCTTTCTTT. This translates into CSARPSSVNTEAFF.

This clonotype was recorded at least ten times. The gene calls are TRBV7-2 and TRBJ1-2; no firm D call. CDR1 and CDR2 (germline): SGHTA, FQGNSA. The CDR3 runs 17 residues. V lost 3 bases, J lost 7 bases, and 24 bases lay in between. As DNA, the CDR3 is TGTGCCAGCAGCTTCGCGCCTAGGGCCCCGATAGGATTTGGCTACACCTTC. Protein: CASSFAPRAPIGFGYTF.

This clonotype was seen many times. V is TRBV10-3 and J is TRBJ2-1, with D unclear. CDR3 length: 11 residues. V dropped 4 bases and J dropped 8 bases, with 6 bases sitting between them. Germline-derived CDR1 and CDR2 are ENHRY and SYGVKD. CDR3 region: CAISVKYEQFF. In nucleotides, the CDR3 is TGTGCCATCAGTGTTAAGTATGAGCAGTTCTTC.

This clonotype occurred many times. The genes are TRBV4-3 and TRBJ2-1; D is possibly TRBD1 or TRBD2 (6 bases each). CDR1 and CDR2 (germline): LGHNA, YSLEER. V lost 1 base and J 8 bases, leaving 21 bases between the germline ends. There are 17 residues in the CDR3. The CDR3 protein is CASSQGTDSIGSDEQFF. The DNA for the CDR3 is TGCGCCAGCAGCCAAGGGACGGACAGTATCGGGAGTGATGAGCAGTTCTTC.

This clonotype showed up just once. The CDR3, as DNA: TGTGCCAGCAGCGTGAGCGGGGCTAGCACAGATACGCAGTATTTT. Protein product: CASSVSGASTDTQYF. This rearrangement joins TRBV7-6 to TRBJ2-3, with 7 bases fitting TRBD2. Trimming took 5 bases from V and 0 from J; bases not matched to a gene: 5. Germline values: CDR1 SGHVS, CDR2 FNYEAQ. This CDR3 has 15 amino acids.

The gene calls are TRBV12-3 or TRBV12-4 and TRBJ2-3; D gene ambiguous. This CDR3 spans 12 amino acids. V lost 5 bases to trimming and J lost 5 bases, with 8 bases between them. CDR3 protein: CASSAKLDTQYF. DNA of the CDR3: TGTGCCAGCAGTGCAAAACTAGATACGCAGTATTTT.

This clonotype was observed a handful of times. The V gene is TRBV3-1, the J gene TRBJ2-1; the D gene is possibly TRBD1 (6 bases). V was pared by 2 bases and J by 11 bases, with 7 bases between. The germline V gene has CDR1 LGHDT and CDR2 YNNKEL (reference sequence). This CDR3 region has 11 residues. In nucleotides, the CDR3 is TGTGCCAGCAGCCAACAGGGGAAGCAGTTCTTC. Translation: CASSQQGKQFF.

This clonotype showed up just a few times. The rearrangement joins TRBV6-5 to TRBJ2-1, with D perhaps being TRBD1 or TRBD2 (7 bases each). Germline lookup yields CDR1 MNHEY and CDR2 SVGAGI. The CDR3 consists of 16 residues. Trimming left V 4 bases short and J 5 bases short, with 18 bases between. The CDR3 DNA follows: TGTGCCAGCAGTTCAGGGGGGAGGGGTGGCCACAATGAGCAGTTCTTC. As protein: CASSSGGRGGHNEQFF.

A few counts support this clonotype. J is TRBJ2-5 and V is TRBV30; D possibly corresponds to TRBD2 (5 bases). V lost 2 bases and J 7 bases, leaving 14 bases between the germline ends. Germline loops: CDR1 GTSNPN, CDR2 SVGIG (reference sequence). This CDR3 comprises 13 residues. The CDR3: CAWSSDLGGTQYF. CDR3 coding DNA: TGTGCCTGGAGTAGCGACCTCGGAGGGACCCAGTACTTC.

This clonotype was detected many times. The chain combines TRBV7-9 with TRBJ1-3; the match to TRBD1 covers 8 bases. This CDR3 is 16 amino acids long. Germline V gene lookup returns CDR1 SEHNR and CDR2 FQNEAQ (reference sequence). The junction had 9 bases not matched to a gene; V was cut back by 5 bases and J by 3 bases. In DNA, the CDR3 is TGTGCCAGCAGCCTCCAGGGGGCGCGAGGTGGAAACACCATATATTTT. Residues: CASSLQGARGGNTIYF.

This clonotype was seen ten or more times. This chain connects TRBV24-1 to TRBJ2-2, with TRBD2 identical over 10 bases. This CDR3 contains 18 residues. Germline V gene sequence: CDR1 KGHDR, CDR2 SFDVKD. Trimming at V came to 3 bases and at J to 1 base, leaving 7 bases not matched to a gene. The CDR3 sequence: CATSDPAGGIMNTGELFF. CDR3 nucleotides: TGTGCCACCAGTGATCCAGCGGGAGGGATCATGAACACCGGGGAGCTGTTTTTT.

There are a few counts of this clonotype. This sequence joins TRBV2 and TRBJ2-1, with 8 bases fitting TRBD1. The CDR3 has 12 amino acids. Germline trimming cut 5 bases from V and 10 bases from J; bases unmatched to any gene: 4. Looked up from germline, CDR1 is SNHLY and CDR2 is FYNNEI. The CDR3 is CASSSRGREQFF. The DNA of the CDR3 is TGTGCCAGCAGTTCCAGGGGGCGCGAGCAGTTCTTC.

This clonotype showed up many times. The chain uses TRBV19 and TRBJ2-5; D unresolved. Deletions cut 3 bases from V and 2 bases from J, with 7 bases between. CDR3 length: 13 amino acids. Germline assignment: CDR1 LNHDA and CDR2 SQIVND (reference sequence). The CDR3 coding sequence is TGTGCCAGTAGTATTCTTGGGCAAGAGACCCAGTACTTC. This translates into CASSILGQETQYF.

This clonotype came up a few times. The genes are TRBV25-1 and TRBJ1-4; 8 bases map to TRBD1. CDR3 length: 16 amino acids. After removal of 6 bases from V and 0 bases from J, the junction contained 6 bases not matched to a gene. Per the germline V gene, CDR1 is MGHDK and CDR2 is SYGVNS. CDR3 sequence reads: CASRNTGGATNEKLFF. The CDR3 DNA follows: TGTGCCAGCAGGAACACAGGGGGAGCAACTAATGAAAAACTGTTTTTT.

This clonotype was seen many times. The rearrangement links TRBV24-1 to TRBJ2-7; D is perhaps TRBD1 or TRBD2 (5 bases each). Germline lookup yields CDR1 KGHDR and CDR2 SFDVKD. The length of the CDR3 is 15 residues. V shed 5 bases and J shed 5 bases, with 18 bases lying between them. CDR3 residues: CATSGGPGALDEQYF. DNA of the CDR3: TGTGCCACCAGTGGAGGACCCGGGGCGTTGGACGAGCAGTACTTC.

Only a few counts were recorded for this clonotype. The gene calls are TRBV30 and TRBJ2-1; 9 bases map to TRBD2. V was clipped by 1 base and J by 5 bases; unmatched bases: 3. In germline, CDR1 is GTSNPN, CDR2 SVGIG (reference sequence). CDR3 length: 14 residues. The CDR3 coding sequence is TGTGCCTGGAGTGGACTAGCGGCCGACAATGAGCAGTTCTTC. This gives the protein CAWSGLAADNEQFF.

The rearrangement links TRBV11-1 to TRBJ2-7; 15 bases fit TRBD2. V lost 5 bases and J lost 5; bases outside the gene matches: 7. CDR1 is SGHAT, CDR2 FQDESV, per germline (reference sequence). The CDR3 sequence is 16 residues long. This CDR3 is CASSGAGLAGGDEQYF. Written as DNA, the CDR3 is TGTGCCAGCAGCGGAGCAGGACTAGCGGGAGGGGACGAGCAGTACTTC.

The rearrangement uses TRBV5-4 and TRBJ2-1, with 12 bases that match TRBD2. Germline CDR1 and CDR2: SGHNT and YYREEE (reference sequence). The CDR3 runs to 16 residues. The V segment lost 4 bases and the J segment 3 bases; nucleotides outside the gene matches: 5. The CDR3 protein is CASSPQTSGSYNEQFF. DNA for the CDR3: TGTGCCAGCAGCCCCCAGACTAGCGGGAGCTACAATGAGCAGTTCTTC.